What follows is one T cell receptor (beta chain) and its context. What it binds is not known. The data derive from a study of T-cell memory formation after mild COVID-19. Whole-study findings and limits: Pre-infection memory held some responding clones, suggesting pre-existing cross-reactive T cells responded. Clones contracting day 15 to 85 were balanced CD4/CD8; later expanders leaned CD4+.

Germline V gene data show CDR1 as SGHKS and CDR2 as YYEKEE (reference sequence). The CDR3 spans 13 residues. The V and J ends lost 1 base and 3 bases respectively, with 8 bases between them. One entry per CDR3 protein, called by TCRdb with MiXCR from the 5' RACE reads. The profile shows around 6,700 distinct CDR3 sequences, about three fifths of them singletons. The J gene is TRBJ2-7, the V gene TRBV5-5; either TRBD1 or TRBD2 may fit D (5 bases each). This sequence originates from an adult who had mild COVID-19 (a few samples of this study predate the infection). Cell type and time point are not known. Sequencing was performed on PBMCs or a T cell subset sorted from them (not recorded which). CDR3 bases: TGTGCCAGCAGCTTGATTGGGGGCTACGAGCAGTACTTC. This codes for CASSLIGGYEQYF.